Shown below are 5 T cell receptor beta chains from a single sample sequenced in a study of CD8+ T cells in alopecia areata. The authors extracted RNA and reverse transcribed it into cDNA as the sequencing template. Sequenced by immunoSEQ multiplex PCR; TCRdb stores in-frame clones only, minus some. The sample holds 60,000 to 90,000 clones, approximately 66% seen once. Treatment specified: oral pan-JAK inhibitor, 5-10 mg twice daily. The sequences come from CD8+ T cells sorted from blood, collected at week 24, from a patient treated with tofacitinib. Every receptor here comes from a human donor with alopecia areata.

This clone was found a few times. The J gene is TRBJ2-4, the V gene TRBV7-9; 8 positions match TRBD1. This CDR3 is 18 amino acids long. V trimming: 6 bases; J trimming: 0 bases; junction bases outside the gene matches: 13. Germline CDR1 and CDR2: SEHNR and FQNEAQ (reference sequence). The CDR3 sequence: CASSLIPGQEIAKNIQYF. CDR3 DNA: TGTGCCAGCAGTTTGATTCCGGGACAGGAGATAGCCAAAAACATTCAGTACTTC.

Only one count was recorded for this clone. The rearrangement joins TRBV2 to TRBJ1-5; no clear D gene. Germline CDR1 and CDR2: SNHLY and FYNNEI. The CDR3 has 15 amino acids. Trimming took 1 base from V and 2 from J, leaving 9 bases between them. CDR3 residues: CASSEGTIGNQPQHF. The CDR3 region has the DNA TGTGCCAGCAGTGAAGGGACCATTGGCAATCAGCCCCAGCATTTT.

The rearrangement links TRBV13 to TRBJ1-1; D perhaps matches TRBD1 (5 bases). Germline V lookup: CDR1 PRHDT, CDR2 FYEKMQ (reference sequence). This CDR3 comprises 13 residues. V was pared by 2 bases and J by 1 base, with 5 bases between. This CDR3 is CASSLQGNTEAFF. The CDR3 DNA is TGTGCCAGCAGCTTACAGGGGAACACTGAAGCTTTCTTT.

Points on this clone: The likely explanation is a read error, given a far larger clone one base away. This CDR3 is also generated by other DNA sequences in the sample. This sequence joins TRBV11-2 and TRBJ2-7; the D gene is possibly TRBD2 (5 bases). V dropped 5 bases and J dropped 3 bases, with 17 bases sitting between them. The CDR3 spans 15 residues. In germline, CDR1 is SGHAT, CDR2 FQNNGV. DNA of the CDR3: TGTGCCAGCAGCCAAGGCGTCACGGGGTTCTACGAGCAGTACTTC. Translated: CASSQGVTGFYEQYF.

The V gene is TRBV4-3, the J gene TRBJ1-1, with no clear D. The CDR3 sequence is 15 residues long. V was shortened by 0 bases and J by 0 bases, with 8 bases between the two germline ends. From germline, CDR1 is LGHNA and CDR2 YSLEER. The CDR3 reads CASSQERQMNTEAFF. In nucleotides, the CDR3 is TGCGCCAGCAGCCAAGAGAGACAAATGAACACTGAAGCTTTCTTT.